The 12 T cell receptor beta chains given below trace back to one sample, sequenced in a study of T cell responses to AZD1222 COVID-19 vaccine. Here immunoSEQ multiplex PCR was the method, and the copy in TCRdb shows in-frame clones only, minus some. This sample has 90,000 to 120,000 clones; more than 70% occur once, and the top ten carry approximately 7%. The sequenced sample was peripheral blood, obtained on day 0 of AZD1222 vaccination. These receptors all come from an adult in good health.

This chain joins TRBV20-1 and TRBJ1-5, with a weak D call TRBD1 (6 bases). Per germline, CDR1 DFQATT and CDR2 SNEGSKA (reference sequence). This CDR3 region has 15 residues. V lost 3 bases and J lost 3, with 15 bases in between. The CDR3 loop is CSASSPGQLNQPQHF. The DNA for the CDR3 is TGCAGTGCTAGTTCCCCTGGACAGCTCAATCAGCCCCAGCATTTT.

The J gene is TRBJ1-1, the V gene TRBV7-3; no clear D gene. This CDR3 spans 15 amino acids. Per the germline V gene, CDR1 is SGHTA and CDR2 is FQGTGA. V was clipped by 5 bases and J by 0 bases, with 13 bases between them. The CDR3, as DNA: TGTGCCAGCAGCCCCGGACCGACGGTGAACACTGAAGCTTTCTTT. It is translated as CASSPGPTVNTEAFF.

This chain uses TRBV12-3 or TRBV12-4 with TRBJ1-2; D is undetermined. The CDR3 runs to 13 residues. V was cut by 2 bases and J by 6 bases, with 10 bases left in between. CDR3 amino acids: CASSLYPPDGYTF. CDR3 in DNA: TGTGCCAGCAGTTTATACCCCCCGGATGGCTACACCTTC.

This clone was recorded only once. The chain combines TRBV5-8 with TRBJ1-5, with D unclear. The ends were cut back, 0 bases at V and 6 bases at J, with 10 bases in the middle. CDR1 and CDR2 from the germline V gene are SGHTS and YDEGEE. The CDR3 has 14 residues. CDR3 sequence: CASSLATGGQPQHF. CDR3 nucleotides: TGTGCCAGCAGCTTGGCAACGGGAGGTCAGCCCCAGCATTTT.

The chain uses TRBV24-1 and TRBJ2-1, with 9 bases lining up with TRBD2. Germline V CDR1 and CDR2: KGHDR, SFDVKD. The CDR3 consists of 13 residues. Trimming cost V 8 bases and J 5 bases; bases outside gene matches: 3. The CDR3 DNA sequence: TGTGCCACCATGGGACTAGCTAACAATGAGCAGTTCTTC. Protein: CATMGLANNEQFF.

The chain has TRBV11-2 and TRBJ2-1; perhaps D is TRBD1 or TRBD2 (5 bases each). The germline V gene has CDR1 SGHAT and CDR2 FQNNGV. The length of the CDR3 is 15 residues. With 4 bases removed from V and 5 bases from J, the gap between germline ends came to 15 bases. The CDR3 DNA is TGTGCCAGCAGCTCATGGTCCGGGACGGACAATGAGCAGTTCTTC. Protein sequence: CASSSWSGTDNEQFF.

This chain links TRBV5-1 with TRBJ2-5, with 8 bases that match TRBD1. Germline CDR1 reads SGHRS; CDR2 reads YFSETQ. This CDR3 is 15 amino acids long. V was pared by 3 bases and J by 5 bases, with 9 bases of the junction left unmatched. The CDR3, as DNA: TGCGCCAGCAGCTCCCGACAGGGGTTGGGCGAGACCCAGTACTTC. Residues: CASSSRQGLGETQYF.

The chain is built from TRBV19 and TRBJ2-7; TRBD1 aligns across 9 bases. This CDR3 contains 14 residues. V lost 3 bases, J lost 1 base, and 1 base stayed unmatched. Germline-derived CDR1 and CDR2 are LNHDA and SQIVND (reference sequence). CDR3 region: CASSMGQGSYEQYF. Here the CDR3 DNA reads TGTGCCAGTAGTATGGGACAGGGATCCTACGAGCAGTACTTC.

CDR3 sequence: CASSSGTFTDTQYF. The DNA of the CDR3 is TGTGCCAGCAGCTCAGGGACTTTCACAGATACGCAGTATTTT. This chain connects TRBV5-4 to TRBJ2-3, with a weak D call TRBD2 (6 bases). The germline CDR1 and CDR2 sequences are SGHNT and YYREEE (reference sequence). This CDR3 has 14 residues. V lost 3 bases to trimming and J lost 2 bases, with 10 bases between them.

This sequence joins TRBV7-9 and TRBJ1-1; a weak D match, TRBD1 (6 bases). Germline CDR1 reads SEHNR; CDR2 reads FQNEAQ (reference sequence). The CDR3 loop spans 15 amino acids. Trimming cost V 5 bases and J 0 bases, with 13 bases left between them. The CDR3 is CASSPTTGVNTEAFF. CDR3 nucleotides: TGTGCCAGCAGCCCAACGACAGGCGTGAACACTGAAGCTTTCTTT.

The CDR3 here is CASSLTWGVQNTQYF. The DNA of the CDR3 is TGTGCCAGCAGCTTAACTTGGGGGGTACAAAATACGCAGTATTTT. The chain is built from TRBV7-2 and TRBJ2-3; perhaps TRBD2 as D (6 bases). Looked up from germline, CDR1 is SGHTA and CDR2 is FQGNSA. With 2 bases removed from V and 7 bases from J, the gap between germline ends came to 16 bases. This CDR3 has 15 amino acids.

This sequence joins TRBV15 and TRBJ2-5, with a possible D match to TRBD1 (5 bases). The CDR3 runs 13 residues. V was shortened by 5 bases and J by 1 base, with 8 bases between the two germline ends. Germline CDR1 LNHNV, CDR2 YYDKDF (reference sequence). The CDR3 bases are TGTGCCACCAGCGGCAGGGCCCAAGAGACCCAGTACTTC. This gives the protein CATSGRAQETQYF.